This T cell receptor (beta chain) originates from a study of T cell responses to AZD1222 COVID-19 vaccine (dated by TCRdb to 2020 to 2022). Study-wide context: Because spike-specific TCR depth and breadth did not differ between the two schedules, AZD1222 recipients who got a second dose at roughly 4 weeks were pooled with those who got a second dose at roughly 12 weeks. TCR sequencing covered fewer than 250 trial participants: approximately 200 given two doses of AZD1222 and 26 given two doses of MenACWY control vaccine. Enrollment into the trials was organized by age into subgroups of 18-55, 56-69 and 70-plus years, and those subgroups contained roughly 140, 27 and 60 TCR-sequenced participants, respectively.

General study outcomes and caveats: Because no day 14 peak-response samples were available, repertoires were characterized only after the peak T cell response. Conclusions about previously exposed vaccinees are limited because only 6 or 7 AZD1222 recipients were SARS-CoV-2 seropositive at baseline. The whole spike protein was spanned by vaccine-associated CD4 TCRs, and dominant responses were seen in regions 160-218 and 743-854. In the small 56-69-year group, the increase in depth fell short of significance, most likely because of low power. Reportedly, almost half of the unique spike-specific TCRs recognized epitopes lying outside the regions that are mutated in the B.1.351 and B.1.1.7 variants. Most participants were white British and females outnumbered males, and the authors suggested that clonal diversity may have been underestimated. A significant rise in spike-specific TCR breadth and depth was observed after two AZD1222 doses relative to day 0 and relative to MenACWY recipients.

A word on this clone: There is no known antigen for this receptor. Per-nucleotide qualities are absent, and no much larger clonotype sits a single base away.

CDR1 and CDR2 are drawn from the germline V gene: SGDLS, YYNGEE. V is pruned by 0 bases and J by 6 bases, leaving 2 bases of the junction without a gene match. Including the terminal cysteine and phenylalanine, the CDR3 comprises 15 residues. Only the CDR3 DNA is retained, 45 bases long and in frame from the first base. The time point label, as the study defines it: baseline before first vaccination. The vaccinee samples were drawn from two UK trials, COV001 and COV002, one of which was a single-blind randomized controlled phase 2/3 trial testing AZD1222 (ChAdOx1 nCoV-19) in healthy adults. For TCRbeta chain sequencing, PBMC samples were collected from trial participants at day 0 and at day 28 after the second dose. The CDR3 regions of human TCRbeta chains were subjected to immunosequencing. The study's own analysis went as follows. Repertoire TCRs were matched against a reference library of SARS-CoV-2-specific TCRs generated with the MIRA antigen-specificity platform. Breadth meant the fraction of unique TCRs that were SARS-CoV-2-associated, whereas depth meant the fraction of total T cells that were SARS-CoV-2-associated. Using the MIRA data, each spike-specific TCR was assigned both to the spike region to which the TCR was reactive and to a CD4 or CD8 class. Log10-transformed breadth and depth values were compared by one-way ANOVA with Sidak's multiple comparisons tests. As stored in TCRdb, this immuneACCESS dataset retains in-frame rearrangements with V and J assigned. A fraction of the clones does not appear; measured against another copy, unresolved V genes explain less than half of the discrepancy, and the remainder lacks a known reason. From that table come the V and J calls and clone size; the DNA was used to work out D and trimming. The sample has about 180,000 clones on record, roughly 88% of them singletons. Around 7.9% of the sample is held by the ten biggest clonotypes.

The sample here was peripheral blood, taken on day 0 of AZD1222 vaccination. The receptor chain draws on TRBV9 and TRBJ2-2; TRBD2 agrees with 10 junctional bases. The clonotype was recovered from an adult in good health. The DNA reads TGTGCCAGCAGCGTAGTAACTAGCGGGGCCGGGGAGCTGTTTTTT. Its product reads: CASSVVTSGAGELFF.